The 19 T cell receptor beta chains below come from one sample, sequenced in a study of CD8 T cells in ankylosing spondylitis. MiXCR was run by TCRdb on the 5' RACE reads, yielding one entry per CDR3 protein. The profile shows over 150,000 distinct CDR3 sequences, about 20% of them singletons. What was sequenced was blood, either unsorted or a sorted T cell fraction (not recorded which). The receptors were sampled from a male donor aged 5-29 years with ankylosing spondylitis or in good health (not recorded which).

The V and J genes are TRBV12-3 or TRBV12-4 and TRBJ2-2; the match to TRBD2 covers 11 bases. With V trimmed by 5 bases and J by 6 bases, 2 bases remained unmatched. The CDR3 totals 14 residues. The CDR3 coding sequence is TGTGCCAGCAGTCAACTAGCGGGAGCCGGGGAGCTGTTTTTT. Residues: CASSQLAGAGELFF.

This clonotype was seen at least ten times. The chain carries TRBV7-9 and TRBJ1-4; D gene uncertain. Germline loops: CDR1 SEHNR, CDR2 FQNEAQ (reference sequence). V lost 1 base and J 6 bases, leaving 12 bases between the germline ends. The CDR3 loop spans 15 amino acids. The CDR3 spells CASSLGRTGDEKLFF. Here the CDR3 DNA reads TGTGCCAGCAGCTTAGGCAGGACTGGGGATGAAAAACTGTTTTTT.

This clonotype was found many times. The gene calls are TRBV12-3 or TRBV12-4 and TRBJ2-2, with 8 bases aligning to TRBD1. Trimming took 7 bases from V and 2 from J; bases not matched to a gene: 9. The CDR3 is 16 residues long. This CDR3 reads CASIYPGQANTGELFF. CDR3 DNA sequence: TGTGCCAGCATCTACCCGGGACAGGCAAACACCGGGGAGCTGTTTTTT.

This clonotype was seen ten or more times. V usage is TRBV6-1 and J usage is TRBJ2-5; D might be TRBD2 (6 bases). The V and J ends lost 1 base and 1 base respectively, with 7 bases between them. Germline assignment: CDR1 MNHNS and CDR2 SASEGT. This CDR3 has 14 residues. In DNA, the CDR3 is TGTGCCAGCAGTGAAGTGGGGGGCCAAGAGACCCAGTACTTC. Residues: CASSEVGGQETQYF.

In its sample, this clonotype was seen many times. The J gene is TRBJ2-2, the V gene TRBV6-2 or TRBV6-3, with D tentatively TRBD1 (6 bases). V lost 8 bases, J lost 7 bases, and 8 bases lay in between. The CDR3 covers 11 residues. Germline V lookup: CDR1 MNHEY, CDR2 SVGEGT. The CDR3 is CASRTVGELFF. CDR3 DNA: TGTGCCAGCCGGACAGTCGGGGAGCTGTTTTTT.

The CDR3 DNA reads as TGTGCCAGCAGCCAACTAGGGGACAGGGTTAACAATGAGCAGTTCTTC. Its protein is CASSQLGDRVNNEQFF. The genes are TRBV7-2 and TRBJ2-1, with TRBD1 identical over 9 bases. Germline V gives CDR1 SGHTA, CDR2 FQGNSA. V gave up 5 bases and J gave up 5 bases; unmatched junction bases: 10. The CDR3 consists of 16 residues.

This clonotype showed up many times. V usage is TRBV18 and J usage is TRBJ2-3, with D maybe TRBD2 (6 bases). The CDR3 extends over 12 amino acids. V was clipped by 5 bases and J by 7 bases, with 10 bases between them. Germline-derived CDR1 and CDR2 are KGHSH and LQKENI. In DNA, the CDR3 is TGTGCCAGCTCAGTGGAGGGAAATACGCAGTATTTT. Amino acid sequence: CASSVEGNTQYF.

This clonotype was seen at least ten times. J is TRBJ1-2 and V is TRBV6-4, with D perhaps matching TRBD1 (5 bases). The V end was cut by 5 bases, the J end by 6 bases, with 28 bases between. Germline V CDR1 and CDR2: MRHNA, SNTAGT. This CDR3 is 18 amino acids long. Here the CDR3 reads CASSNVGTAGWLLDGYTF. The CDR3 DNA follows: TGTGCCAGCAGTAACGTGGGGACGGCGGGGTGGCTGTTGGATGGCTACACCTTC.

The chain is built from TRBV4-2 and TRBJ2-3; D remains ambiguous. CDR1 is LGHNA, CDR2 YNFKEQ, per germline. V was trimmed by 0 bases and J by 4 bases, leaving 5 bases between them. This CDR3 contains 13 residues. The CDR3 protein is CASSQDRPDTQYF. The CDR3 DNA follows: TGTGCCAGCAGCCAAGATCGGCCAGATACGCAGTATTTT.

The chain has TRBV18 and TRBJ2-1; TRBD2 agrees at 10 bases. This CDR3 is built from 20 residues. Germline CDR1 reads KGHSH; CDR2 reads LQKENI. J lost 5 bases, V lost 2 bases, and 18 bases had no gene match. CDR3 residues: CASSPSRKLAGDFPNNEQFF. For the CDR3, the DNA is TGTGCCAGCTCACCATCTAGGAAGCTAGCGGGGGATTTTCCGAACAATGAGCAGTTCTTC.

In its sample, this clonotype was seen many times. The rearrangement uses TRBV28 and TRBJ2-1, with 9 bases matching TRBD1. The CDR3 is made up of 16 amino acids. V was clipped by 6 bases and J by 6 bases; unmatched bases: 12. Looked up from germline, CDR1 is MDHEN and CDR2 is SYDVKM. CDR3 loop: CASSTWGDRARNEQFF. In DNA form, the CDR3 reads TGTGCCAGCAGCACTTGGGGGGACAGGGCGCGCAATGAGCAGTTCTTC.

This clonotype was observed many times. V usage is TRBV6-5 and J usage is TRBJ2-1; a possible D gene is TRBD1 (6 bases). Germline V gene data show CDR1 as MNHEY and CDR2 as SVGAGI. This CDR3 has 16 residues. Trimming removed 0 bases at V and 6 bases at J, with 15 bases between. CDR3 residues: CASSYSSTGSGNEQFF. CDR3 nucleotide sequence: TGTGCCAGCAGTTACTCGTCCACAGGGTCAGGCAATGAGCAGTTCTTC.

The chain is built from TRBV6-1 and TRBJ2-7; D is perhaps TRBD1 (6 bases). This CDR3 contains 14 residues. Trimming removed 7 bases from V and 3 bases from J, with 16 bases in between. The germline gives CDR1 MNHNS, CDR2 SASEGT. The CDR3 here is CASTIGGQHYEQYF. CDR3 coding DNA: TGTGCCAGCACAATTGGAGGACAGCACTACGAGCAGTACTTC.

The chain has TRBV4-3 and TRBJ2-7; maybe TRBD1 (5 bases). Trimming removed 2 bases at V and 3 bases at J, with 14 bases between. The germline gives CDR1 LGHNA, CDR2 YSLEER. The CDR3 consists of 15 residues. The chain's CDR3 is CASSQIGQGNYEQYF. Here the CDR3 DNA reads TGCGCCAGCAGCCAAATCGGGCAGGGCAACTACGAGCAGTACTTC.

This clonotype was found many times. CDR3 in amino acids: CASSARLELYTGELFF. The CDR3 DNA reads as TGCGCCAGCAGCGCCCGACTAGAATTGTACACCGGGGAGCTGTTTTTT. The chain has TRBV5-1 and TRBJ2-2, with a possible D match to TRBD2 (6 bases). Germline V gene sequence: CDR1 SGHRS, CDR2 YFSETQ. V was pared by 4 bases and J by 3 bases, with 16 bases between. The CDR3 runs to 16 residues.

This clonotype has a count of ten or more. This chain uses TRBV18 with TRBJ1-1; D gene ambiguous. Germline values: CDR1 KGHSH, CDR2 LQKENI. The CDR3 length is 13 residues. Trimming shortened V by 3 bases and J by 7 bases, and 12 bases separated the two germline ends. The CDR3 loop reads CASSPYRGYEAFF. The CDR3 nucleotides are TGTGCCAGCTCACCGTACAGAGGCTATGAAGCTTTCTTT.

This clonotype was detected ten times or more. V is TRBV7-6 and J is TRBJ2-5, with 7 nucleotides matching TRBD2. The V gene's germline CDR1 is SGHVS and CDR2 FNYEAQ. The CDR3 extends over 15 amino acids. The V gene end was trimmed by 6 bases and the J gene end by 3 bases; junction bases not matched to a gene: 10. In DNA, the CDR3 is TGTGCCAGCAGAGGACTAGGCATTAACAAAGAGACCCAGTACTTC. Amino acids: CASRGLGINKETQYF.

This clonotype was seen ten or more times. The chain has TRBV3-1 and TRBJ2-1; the D gene could be TRBD1 or TRBD2 (5 bases each). Trimming stripped 0 bases from V and 9 bases from J, with 12 bases between. The CDR3 runs 14 residues. From germline, CDR1 is LGHDT and CDR2 YNNKEL (reference sequence). The CDR3 sequence: CASSQDLGPVEQFF. The CDR3 DNA is TGTGCCAGCAGCCAAGATTTGGGACCCGTTGAGCAGTTCTTC.

This clonotype was seen repeatedly, ten times or more. The rearrangement joins TRBV5-1 to TRBJ2-1; D possibly uses TRBD1 or TRBD2 (5 bases each). Germline CDR1 and CDR2: SGHRS and YFSETQ. V lost 2 bases and J 2 bases, leaving 14 bases between the germline ends. There are 16 residues in the CDR3. This CDR3 reads CASSFVRGQAYNEQFF. CDR3 nucleotide sequence: TGCGCCAGCAGCTTTGTACGGGGCCAAGCCTACAATGAGCAGTTCTTC.